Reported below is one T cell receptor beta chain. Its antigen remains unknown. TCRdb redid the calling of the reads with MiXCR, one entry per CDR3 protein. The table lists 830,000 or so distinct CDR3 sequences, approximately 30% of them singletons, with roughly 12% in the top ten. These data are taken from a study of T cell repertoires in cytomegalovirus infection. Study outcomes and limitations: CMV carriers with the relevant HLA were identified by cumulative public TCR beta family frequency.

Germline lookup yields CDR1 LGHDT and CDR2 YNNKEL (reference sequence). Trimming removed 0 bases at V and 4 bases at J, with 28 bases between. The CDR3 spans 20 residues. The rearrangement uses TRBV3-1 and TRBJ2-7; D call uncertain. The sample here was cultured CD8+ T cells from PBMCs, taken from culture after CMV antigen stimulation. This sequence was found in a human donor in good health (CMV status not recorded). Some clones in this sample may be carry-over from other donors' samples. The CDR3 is CASSQEKPVSSGPIYYEQYF. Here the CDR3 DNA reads TGTGCCAGCAGCCAAGAGAAACCGGTATCCTCAGGACCGATTTATTACGAGCAGTACTTC.